The sample holds one count of the clone carrying this T cell receptor (beta chain). This record belongs to a study of blood T cell repertoires in COVID-19. Whole-study context: Italy, Spain and the United States were the sources of the convalescent and acute COVID-19 samples. PBMCs, B-cell-depleted T cells, or T cells were the source of the cDNA or gDNA that made up the material.

This CDR3 has 14 residues. Per germline, CDR1 LGHNA and CDR2 YSLEER. V was trimmed by 4 bases and J by 4 bases, leaving 11 bases between them. Authors' processing steps: Cell counts per sample came from amplifying reference gene primers. TCRdb keeps only in-frame clones here, not all; method: immunoSEQ multiplex PCR. The DNA gave D and trimming, while V, J and clone size come from that table. Found here are under 200,000 clones, approximately 91% of them singletons; the top ten hold 1.5% to 2%. The genes are TRBV4-3 and TRBJ2-1; weak D call: TRBD2 (5 bases). The clonotype originates from a man aged 18 to 29 with active or convalescent COVID-19. The sequenced sample consisted of peripheral blood. CDR3 amino acids: CASSRLNSYNEQFF. The CDR3 nucleotides are TGCGCCAGCAGCCGACTAAACAGTTACAATGAGCAGTTCTTC.